This TCR beta chain was found in a study of cytomegalovirus exposure and HLA in healthy donors. Study in general: Among around 180 million T cells, an earlier analysis found roughly 100 million unique TCR beta sequences. General study findings and limits: Per published reports, the classifier diagnosed cytomegalovirus status with high specificity and sensitivity. Based on reports, TCR beta sequences accurately predicted HLA-A and HLA-B alleles for most subjects. A prior analysis recorded that most TCR beta V segments were productive about 87% or about 30% of the time.

As to this clone: No antigen is known for it.

CDR1 and CDR2 from the germline V gene are SGHRS and YFSETQ. The CDR3 runs to 17 residues. V lost 5 bases and J 1 base, leaving 16 bases between the germline ends. PCR used 60 Vbeta primers and 13 Jbeta primers. Clones were read by immunoSEQ multiplex PCR, and TCRdb kept only the in-frame ones, dropping some. This listing includes 200,000 to 250,000 clones. Sequences were obtained from PBMCs. This sequence was found in a woman aged 25 to 39 in good health and CMV-seropositive. This chain uses TRBV5-1 with TRBJ1-6, with no clear D. In nucleotides, the CDR3 is TGCGCCAGCAGGGATTCGAGGTCTGGGTCCTATAATTCACCCCTCCACTTT. It translates to CASRDSRSGSYNSPLHF.